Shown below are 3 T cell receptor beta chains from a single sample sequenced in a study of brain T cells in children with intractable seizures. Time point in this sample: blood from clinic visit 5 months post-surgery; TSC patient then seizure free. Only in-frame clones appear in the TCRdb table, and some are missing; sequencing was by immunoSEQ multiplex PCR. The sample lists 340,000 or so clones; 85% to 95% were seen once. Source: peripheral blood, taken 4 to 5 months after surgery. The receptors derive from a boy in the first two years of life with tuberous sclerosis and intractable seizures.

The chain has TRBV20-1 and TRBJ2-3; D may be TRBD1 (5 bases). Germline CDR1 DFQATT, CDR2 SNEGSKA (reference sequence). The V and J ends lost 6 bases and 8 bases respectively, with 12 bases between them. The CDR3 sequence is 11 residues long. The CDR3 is CSARQLATQYF. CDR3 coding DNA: TGCAGTGCAAGACAGCTCGCTACGCAGTATTTT.

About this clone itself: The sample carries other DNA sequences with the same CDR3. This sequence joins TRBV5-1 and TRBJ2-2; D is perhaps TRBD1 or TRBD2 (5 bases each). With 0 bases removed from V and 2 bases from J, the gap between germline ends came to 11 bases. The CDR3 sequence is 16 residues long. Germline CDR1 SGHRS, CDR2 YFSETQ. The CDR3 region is CASSLAGTANTGELFF. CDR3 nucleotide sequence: TGCGCCAGCAGCTTGGCCGGGACGGCTAACACCGGGGAGCTGTTTTTT.

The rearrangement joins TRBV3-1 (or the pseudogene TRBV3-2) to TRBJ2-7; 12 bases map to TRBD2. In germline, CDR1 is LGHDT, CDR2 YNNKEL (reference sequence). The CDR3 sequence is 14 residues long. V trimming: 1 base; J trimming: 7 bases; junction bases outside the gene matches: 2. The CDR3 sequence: CASSQVGTSGEQYF. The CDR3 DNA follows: TGTGCCAGCAGCCAAGTGGGGACTAGCGGGGAGCAGTACTTC.